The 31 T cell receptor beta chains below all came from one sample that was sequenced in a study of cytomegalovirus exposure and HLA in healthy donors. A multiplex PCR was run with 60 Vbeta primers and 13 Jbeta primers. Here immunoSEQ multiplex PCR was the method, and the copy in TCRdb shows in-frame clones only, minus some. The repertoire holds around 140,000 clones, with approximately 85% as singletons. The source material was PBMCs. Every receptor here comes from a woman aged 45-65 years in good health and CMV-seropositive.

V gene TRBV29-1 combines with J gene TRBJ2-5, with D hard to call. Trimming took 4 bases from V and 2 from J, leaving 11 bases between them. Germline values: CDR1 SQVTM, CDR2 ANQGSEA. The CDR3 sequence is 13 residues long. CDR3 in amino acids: CSVGRRIQETQYF. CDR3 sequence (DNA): TGCAGCGTTGGACGGCGGATACAAGAGACCCAGTACTTC.

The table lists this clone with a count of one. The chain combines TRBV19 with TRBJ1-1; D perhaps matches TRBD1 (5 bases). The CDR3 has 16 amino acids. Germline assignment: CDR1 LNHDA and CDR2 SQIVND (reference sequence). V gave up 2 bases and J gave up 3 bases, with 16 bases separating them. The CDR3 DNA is TGTGCCAGTAGTATACCCAGGGAAAGATATTACACTGAAGCTTTCTTT. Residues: CASSIPRERYYTEAFF. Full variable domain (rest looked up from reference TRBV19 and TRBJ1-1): DGGITQSPKYLFRKEGQNVTLSCEQNLNHDAMYWYRQDPGQGLRLIYYSQIVNDFQKGDIAEGYSVSREKKESFPLTVTSAQKNPTAFYLCASSIPRERYYTEAFFGQGTRLTVV.

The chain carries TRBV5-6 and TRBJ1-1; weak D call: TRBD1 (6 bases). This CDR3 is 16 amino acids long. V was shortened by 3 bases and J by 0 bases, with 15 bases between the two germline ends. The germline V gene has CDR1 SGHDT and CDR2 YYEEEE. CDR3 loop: CASSSMLRGVNTEAFF. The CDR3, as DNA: TGTGCCAGCAGCTCCATGCTCAGGGGAGTGAACACTGAAGCTTTCTTT.

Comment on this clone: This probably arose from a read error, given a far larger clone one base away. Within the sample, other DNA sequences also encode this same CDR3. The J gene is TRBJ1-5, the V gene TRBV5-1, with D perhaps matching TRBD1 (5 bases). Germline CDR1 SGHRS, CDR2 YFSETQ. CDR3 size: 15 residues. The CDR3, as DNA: TGCGCCAGCAGCTTGGAAGGGGCCCTCAATCAGCCCCAGCATTTC. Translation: CASSLEGALNQPQHF.

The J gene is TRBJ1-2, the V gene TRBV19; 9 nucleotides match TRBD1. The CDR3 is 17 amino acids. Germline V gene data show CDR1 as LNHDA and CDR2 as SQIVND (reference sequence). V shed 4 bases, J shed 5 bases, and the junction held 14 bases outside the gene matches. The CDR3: CASSNPTGTGSDYGYTF. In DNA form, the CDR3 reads TGTGCCAGTAGTAACCCAACCGGGACAGGGTCAGATTATGGCTACACCTTC. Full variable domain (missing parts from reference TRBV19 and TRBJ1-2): DGGITQSPKYLFRKEGQNVTLSCEQNLNHDAMYWYRQDPGQGLRLIYYSQIVNDFQKGDIAEGYSVSREKKESFPLTVTSAQKNPTAFYLCASSNPTGTGSDYGYTFGSGTRLTVV.

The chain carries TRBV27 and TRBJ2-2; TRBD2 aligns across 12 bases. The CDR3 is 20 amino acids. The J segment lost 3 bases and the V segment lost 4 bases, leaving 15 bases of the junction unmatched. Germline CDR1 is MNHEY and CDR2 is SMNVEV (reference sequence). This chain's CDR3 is CASSSVWALAGGADTGELFF. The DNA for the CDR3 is TGTGCCAGCAGTTCAGTATGGGCGCTAGCGGGAGGGGCGGACACCGGGGAGCTGTTTTTT.

The CDR3 DNA is TGTGCCAGCAGCGAGACCCCAACAGGGGACGCTGAAGCTTTCTTT. It specifies CASSETPTGDAEAFF. V gene TRBV9 combines with J gene TRBJ1-1; 7 bases match TRBD1. This CDR3 region has 15 residues. The V and J ends lost 3 bases and 6 bases, in that order; junction bases with no gene match: 11. Germline-derived CDR1 and CDR2 are SGDLS and YYNGEE.

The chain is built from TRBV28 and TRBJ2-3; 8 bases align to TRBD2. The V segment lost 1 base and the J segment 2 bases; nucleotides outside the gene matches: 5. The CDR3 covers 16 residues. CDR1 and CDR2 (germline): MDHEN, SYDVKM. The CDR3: CASSLSAGGYTDTQYF. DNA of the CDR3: TGTGCCAGCAGTTTATCGGCGGGAGGCTACACAGATACGCAGTATTTT.

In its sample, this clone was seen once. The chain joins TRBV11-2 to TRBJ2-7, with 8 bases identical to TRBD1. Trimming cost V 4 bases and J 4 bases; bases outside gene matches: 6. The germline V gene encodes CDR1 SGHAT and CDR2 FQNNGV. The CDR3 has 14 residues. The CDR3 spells CASSSPRGQYEQYF. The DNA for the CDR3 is TGTGCCAGCAGCTCACCCAGGGGGCAATACGAGCAGTACTTC.

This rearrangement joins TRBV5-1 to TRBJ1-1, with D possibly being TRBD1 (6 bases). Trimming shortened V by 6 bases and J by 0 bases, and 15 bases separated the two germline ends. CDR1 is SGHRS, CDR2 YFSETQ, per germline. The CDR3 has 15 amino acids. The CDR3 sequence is CASTVSRGLNTEAFF. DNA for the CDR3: TGCGCCAGCACGGTATCAAGGGGGTTGAACACTGAAGCTTTCTTT.

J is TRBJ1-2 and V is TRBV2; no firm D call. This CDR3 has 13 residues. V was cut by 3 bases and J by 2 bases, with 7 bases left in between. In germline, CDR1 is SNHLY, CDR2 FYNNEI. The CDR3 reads CASSDGRNYGYTF. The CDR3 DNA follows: TGTGCCAGCAGTGACGGGAGGAACTATGGCTACACCTTC.

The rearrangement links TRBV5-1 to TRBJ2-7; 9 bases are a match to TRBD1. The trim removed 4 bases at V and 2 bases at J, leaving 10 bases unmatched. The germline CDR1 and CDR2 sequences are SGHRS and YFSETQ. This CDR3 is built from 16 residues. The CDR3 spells CASSRNPGQGTYEQYF. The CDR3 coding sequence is TGCGCCAGCAGCCGTAATCCGGGACAGGGCACCTACGAGCAGTACTTC.

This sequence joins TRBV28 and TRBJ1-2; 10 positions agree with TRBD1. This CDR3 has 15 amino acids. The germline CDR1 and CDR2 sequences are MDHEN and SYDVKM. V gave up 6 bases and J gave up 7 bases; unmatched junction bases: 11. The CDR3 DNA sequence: TGTGCCAGCAGGCTGACGGGACAGGGGATTAGTGGCTACACCTTC. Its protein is CASRLTGQGISGYTF.

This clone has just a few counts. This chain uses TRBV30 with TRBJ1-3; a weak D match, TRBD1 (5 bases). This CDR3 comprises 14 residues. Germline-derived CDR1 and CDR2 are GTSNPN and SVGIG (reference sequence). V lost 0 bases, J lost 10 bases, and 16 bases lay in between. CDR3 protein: CAWSVRGGIGTIYF. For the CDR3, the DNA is TGTGCCTGGAGTGTCCGGGGGGGGATTGGGACCATATATTTT.

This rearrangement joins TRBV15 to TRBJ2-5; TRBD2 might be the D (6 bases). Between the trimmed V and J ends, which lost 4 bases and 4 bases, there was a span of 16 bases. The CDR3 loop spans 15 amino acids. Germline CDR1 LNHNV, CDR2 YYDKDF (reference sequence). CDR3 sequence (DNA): TGTGCCACCAGCAAAGGCGGGGAGGAGGTAGAGACCCAGTACTTC. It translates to CATSKGGEEVETQYF.

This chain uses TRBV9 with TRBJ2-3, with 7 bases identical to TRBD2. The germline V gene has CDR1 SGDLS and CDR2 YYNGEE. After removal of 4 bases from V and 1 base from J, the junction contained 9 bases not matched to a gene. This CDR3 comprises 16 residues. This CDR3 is CASSPGLGPGTDTQYF. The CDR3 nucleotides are TGTGCCAGCAGCCCCGGACTAGGCCCCGGCACAGATACGCAGTATTTT.

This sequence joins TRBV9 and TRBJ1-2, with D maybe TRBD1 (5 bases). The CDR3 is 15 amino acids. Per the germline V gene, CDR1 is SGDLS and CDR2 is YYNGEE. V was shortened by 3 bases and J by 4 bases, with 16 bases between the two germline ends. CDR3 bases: TGTGCCAGCAGCGCCGGACACCGGACACCCTATGGCTACACCTTC. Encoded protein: CASSAGHRTPYGYTF. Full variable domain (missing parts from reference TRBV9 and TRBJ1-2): DSGVTQTPKHLITATGQRVTLRCSPRSGDLSVYWYQQSLDQGLQFLIQYYNGEERAKGNILERFSAQQFPDLHSELNLSSLELGDSALYFCASSAGHRTPYGYTFGSGTRLTVV.

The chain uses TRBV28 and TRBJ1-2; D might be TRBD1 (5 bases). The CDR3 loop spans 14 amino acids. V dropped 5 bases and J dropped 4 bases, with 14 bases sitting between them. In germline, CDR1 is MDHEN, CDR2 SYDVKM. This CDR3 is CASSRLRGVYGYTF. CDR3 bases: TGTGCCAGCAGTCGGCTTAGGGGCGTCTATGGCTACACCTTC.

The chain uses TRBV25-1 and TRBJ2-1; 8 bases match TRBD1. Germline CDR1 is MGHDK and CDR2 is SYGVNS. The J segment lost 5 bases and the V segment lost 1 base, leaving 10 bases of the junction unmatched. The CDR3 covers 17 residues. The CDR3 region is CASSESRTGKIHNEQFF. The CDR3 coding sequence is TGTGCCAGCAGTGAATCCCGGACAGGGAAGATCCACAATGAGCAGTTCTTC.

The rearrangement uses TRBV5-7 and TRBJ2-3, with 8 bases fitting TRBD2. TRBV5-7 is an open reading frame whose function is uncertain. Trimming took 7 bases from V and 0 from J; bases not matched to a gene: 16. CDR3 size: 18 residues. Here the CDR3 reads CASPRREGEKRSTDTQYF. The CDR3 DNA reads TGTGCCAGCCCACGACGGGAGGGGGAAAAGAGAAGCACAGATACGCAGTATTTT.

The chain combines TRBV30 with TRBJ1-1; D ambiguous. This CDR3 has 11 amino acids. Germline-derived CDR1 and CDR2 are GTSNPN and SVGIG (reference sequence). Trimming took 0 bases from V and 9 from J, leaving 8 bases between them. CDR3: CAWSVGEKAFF. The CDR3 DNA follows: TGTGCCTGGAGTGTAGGAGAAAAAGCTTTCTTT. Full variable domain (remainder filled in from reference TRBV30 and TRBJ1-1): SQTIHQWPATLVQPVGSPLSLECTVEGTSNPNLYWYRQAAGRGLQLLFYSVGIGQISSEVPQNLSASRPQDRQFILSSKKLLLSDSGFYLCAWSVGEKAFFGQGTRLTVV.

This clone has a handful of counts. Written as DNA, the CDR3 is TGCGCCAGCAGCCCGGGACTAGCGGGAGAAGGCTCCTACAATGAGCAGTTCTTC. Its protein is CASSPGLAGEGSYNEQFF. The rearrangement uses TRBV10-1 and TRBJ2-1; 14 nucleotides match TRBD2. Germline CDR1 is WNHNN and CDR2 is SYGVQD (reference sequence). Trimming took 6 bases from V and 0 from J; bases not matched to a gene: 7. This CDR3 is 18 amino acids long.

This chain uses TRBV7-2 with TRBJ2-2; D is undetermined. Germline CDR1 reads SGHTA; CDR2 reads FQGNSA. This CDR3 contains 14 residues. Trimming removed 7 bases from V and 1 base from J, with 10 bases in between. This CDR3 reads CASKFNLNTGELFF. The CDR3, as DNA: TGTGCCAGCAAATTTAATCTGAACACCGGGGAGCTGTTTTTT.

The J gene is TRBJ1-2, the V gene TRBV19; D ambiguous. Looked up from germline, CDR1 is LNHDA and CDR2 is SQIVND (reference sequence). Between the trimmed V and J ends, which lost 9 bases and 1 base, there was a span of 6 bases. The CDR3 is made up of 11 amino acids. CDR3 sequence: CASSLNYGYTF. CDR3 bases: TGTGCCAGCAGTCTTAACTATGGCTACACCTTC.

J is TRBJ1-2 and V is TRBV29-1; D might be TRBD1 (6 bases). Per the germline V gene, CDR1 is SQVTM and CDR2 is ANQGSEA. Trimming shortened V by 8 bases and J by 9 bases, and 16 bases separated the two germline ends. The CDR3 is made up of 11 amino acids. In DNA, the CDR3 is TGCAGCCTTATACAGGGCCGACGCTACACCTTC. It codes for CSLIQGRRYTF.

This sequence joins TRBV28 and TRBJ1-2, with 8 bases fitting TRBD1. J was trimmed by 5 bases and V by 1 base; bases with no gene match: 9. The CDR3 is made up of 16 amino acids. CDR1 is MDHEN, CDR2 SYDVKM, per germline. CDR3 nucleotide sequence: TGTGCCAGCAGTTTATTGGGGTCAGGGGGCGAGTATGGCTACACCTTC. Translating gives CASSLLGSGGEYGYTF.

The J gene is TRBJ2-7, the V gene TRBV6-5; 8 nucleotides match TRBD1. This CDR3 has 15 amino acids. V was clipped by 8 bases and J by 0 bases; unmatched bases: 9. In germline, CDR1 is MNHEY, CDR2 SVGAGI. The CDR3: CASRRWTGLSYEQYF. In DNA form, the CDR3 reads TGTGCCAGCCGCCGCTGGACAGGGCTCTCCTACGAGCAGTACTTC.

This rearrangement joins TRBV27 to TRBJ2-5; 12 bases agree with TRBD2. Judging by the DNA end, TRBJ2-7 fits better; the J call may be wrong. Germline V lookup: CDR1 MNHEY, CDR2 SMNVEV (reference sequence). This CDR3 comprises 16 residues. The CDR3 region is CASSPIRLAGVGEQYF. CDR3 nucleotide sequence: TGTGCCAGCTCACCCATCAGACTAGCGGGAGTGGGCGAGCAGTACTTC.

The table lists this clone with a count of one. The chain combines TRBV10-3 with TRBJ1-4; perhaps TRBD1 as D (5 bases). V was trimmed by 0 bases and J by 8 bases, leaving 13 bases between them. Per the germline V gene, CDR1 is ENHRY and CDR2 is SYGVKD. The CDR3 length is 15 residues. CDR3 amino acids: CAISESLGVNEKLFF. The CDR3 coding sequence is TGTGCCATCAGTGAGTCGTTAGGGGTAAACGAAAAACTGTTTTTT.

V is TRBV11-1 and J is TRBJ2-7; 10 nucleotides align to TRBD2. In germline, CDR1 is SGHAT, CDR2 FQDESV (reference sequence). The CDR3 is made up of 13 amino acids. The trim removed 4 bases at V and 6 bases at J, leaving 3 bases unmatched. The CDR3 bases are TGTGCCAGCAGCTCCGGACTAGCGGTCGAGCAGTACTTC. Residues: CASSSGLAVEQYF. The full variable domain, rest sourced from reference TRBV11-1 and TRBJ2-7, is EAEVAQSPRYKITEKSQAVAFWCDPISGHATLYWYRQILGQGPELLVQFQDESVVDDSQLPKDRFSAERLKGVDSTLKIQPAELGDSAMYLCASSSGLAVEQYFGPGTRLTVT.

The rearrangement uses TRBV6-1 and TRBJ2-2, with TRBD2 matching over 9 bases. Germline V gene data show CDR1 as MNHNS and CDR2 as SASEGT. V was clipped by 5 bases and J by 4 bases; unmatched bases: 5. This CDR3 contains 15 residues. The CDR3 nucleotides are TGTGCCAGCAGTAAAATGACTAGCGGCACCGGGGAGCTGTTTTTT. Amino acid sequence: CASSKMTSGTGELFF.